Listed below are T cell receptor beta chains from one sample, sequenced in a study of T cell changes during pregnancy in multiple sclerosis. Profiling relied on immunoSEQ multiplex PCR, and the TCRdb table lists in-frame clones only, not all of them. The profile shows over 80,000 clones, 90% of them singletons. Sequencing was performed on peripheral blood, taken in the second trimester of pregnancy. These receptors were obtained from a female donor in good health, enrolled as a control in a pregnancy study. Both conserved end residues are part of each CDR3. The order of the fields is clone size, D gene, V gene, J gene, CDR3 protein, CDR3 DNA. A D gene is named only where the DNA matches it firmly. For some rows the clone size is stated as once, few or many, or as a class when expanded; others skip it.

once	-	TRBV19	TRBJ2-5	CASRTVRQGGDETQYF	TGTGCCAGTAGGACGGTACGTCAGGGTGGGGATGAGACCCAGTACTTC
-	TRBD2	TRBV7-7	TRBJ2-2	CASSLAGGDTGELFF	TGTGCTAGCAGCCTAGCGGGAGGTGACACCGGGGAGCTGTTTTTT
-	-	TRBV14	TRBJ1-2	CASSRSADGYTF	TGTGCCAGCAGTCGGTCTGCCGATGGCTACACCTTC
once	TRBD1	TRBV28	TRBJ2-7	CASRGQVNYEQYF	TGTGCCAGCAGGGGACAGGTTAACTACGAGCAGTACTTC
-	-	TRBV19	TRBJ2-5	CASSILGTRETQYF	TGTGCCAGTAGTATCCTCGGGACAAGAGAGACCCAGTACTTC
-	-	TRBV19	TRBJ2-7	CASSIDSYYEQYF	TGTGCCAGTAGTATCGACAGTTACTACGAGCAGTACTTC
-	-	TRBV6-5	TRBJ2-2	CASSYRLQGGELFF	TGTGCCAGCAGTTATAGGCTGCAGGGCGGGGAGCTGTTTTTT
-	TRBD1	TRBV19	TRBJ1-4	CASSTRTGAANEKLFF	TGTGCCAGTAGTACGAGGACAGGGGCAGCTAATGAAAAACTGTTTTTT
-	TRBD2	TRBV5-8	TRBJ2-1	CASSLGILAHSYNEQFF	TGTGCCAGCAGCTTGGGAATACTAGCGCACTCCTACAATGAGCAGTTCTTC
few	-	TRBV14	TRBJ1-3	CASSQGTNFGNTIYF	TGTGCCAGCAGCCAGGGGACAAATTTCGGAAACACCATATATTTT
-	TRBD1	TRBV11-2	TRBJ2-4	CASSSYGTAAKNIQYF	TGTGCCAGCAGCTCGTACGGGACAGCAGCCAAAAACATTCAGTACTTC
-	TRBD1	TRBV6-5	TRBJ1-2	CASSRGQIYGYTF	TGTGCCAGCAGCCGGGGACAGATTTATGGCTACACCTTC
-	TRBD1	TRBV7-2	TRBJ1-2	CASTSRTGRMGYTF	TGTGCCAGCACCTCCAGGACAGGGCGTATGGGCTACACCTTC
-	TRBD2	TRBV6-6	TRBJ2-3	CASSTPGGTDTQYF	TGTGCCAGCAGTACCCCGGGGGGTACAGATACGCAGTATTTT
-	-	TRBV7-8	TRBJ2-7	CASTPPLRQDRSYEQYF	TGTGCCAGCACCCCGCCTTTAAGACAGGACCGCTCCTACGAGCAGTACTTC
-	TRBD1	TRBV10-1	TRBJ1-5	CASRRDSQSTPQHF	TGCGCCAGCAGACGGGACAGCCAGAGTACGCCCCAGCATTTT
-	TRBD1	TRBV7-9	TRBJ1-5	CASSSGQGGNQPQHF	TGTGCCAGCAGCTCAGGACAGGGCGGCAATCAGCCCCAGCATTTT
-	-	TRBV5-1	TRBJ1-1	CASSLGQVNTEAFF	TGCGCCAGCAGCTTGGGGCAGGTGAACACTGAAGCTTTCTTT
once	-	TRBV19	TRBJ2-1	CASSIPRWGDEQFF	TGTGCCAGTAGTATTCCGAGGTGGGGCGATGAGCAGTTCTTC
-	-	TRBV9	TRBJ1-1	CASSPQQGLGAFF	TGTGCCAGCAGCCCCCAGCAGGGGCTCGGCGCTTTCTTT
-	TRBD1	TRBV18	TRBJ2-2	CASSLTTGAAVGELFF	TGTGCCAGCTCACTGACGACAGGGGCGGCAGTCGGGGAGCTGTTTTTT
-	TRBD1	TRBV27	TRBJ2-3	CASSPGQLTDTQYF	TGTGCCAGCAGCCCGGGACAGCTCACAGATACGCAGTATTTT